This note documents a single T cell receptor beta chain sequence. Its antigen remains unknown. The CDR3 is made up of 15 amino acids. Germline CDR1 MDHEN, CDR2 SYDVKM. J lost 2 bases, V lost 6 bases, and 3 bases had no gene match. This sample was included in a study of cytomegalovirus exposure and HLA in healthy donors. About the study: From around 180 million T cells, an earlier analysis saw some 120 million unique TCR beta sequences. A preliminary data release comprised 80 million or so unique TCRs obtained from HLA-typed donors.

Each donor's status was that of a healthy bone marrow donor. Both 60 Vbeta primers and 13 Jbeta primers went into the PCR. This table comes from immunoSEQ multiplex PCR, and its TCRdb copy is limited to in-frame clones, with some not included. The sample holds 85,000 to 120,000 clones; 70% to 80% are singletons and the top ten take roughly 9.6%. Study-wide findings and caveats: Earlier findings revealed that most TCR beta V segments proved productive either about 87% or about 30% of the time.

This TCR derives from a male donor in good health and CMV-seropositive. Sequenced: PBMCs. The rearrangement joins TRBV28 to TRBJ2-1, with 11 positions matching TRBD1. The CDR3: CASRWDRGTYNEQFF. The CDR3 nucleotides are TGTGCCAGCAGGTGGGACAGGGGGACCTACAATGAGCAGTTCTTC.